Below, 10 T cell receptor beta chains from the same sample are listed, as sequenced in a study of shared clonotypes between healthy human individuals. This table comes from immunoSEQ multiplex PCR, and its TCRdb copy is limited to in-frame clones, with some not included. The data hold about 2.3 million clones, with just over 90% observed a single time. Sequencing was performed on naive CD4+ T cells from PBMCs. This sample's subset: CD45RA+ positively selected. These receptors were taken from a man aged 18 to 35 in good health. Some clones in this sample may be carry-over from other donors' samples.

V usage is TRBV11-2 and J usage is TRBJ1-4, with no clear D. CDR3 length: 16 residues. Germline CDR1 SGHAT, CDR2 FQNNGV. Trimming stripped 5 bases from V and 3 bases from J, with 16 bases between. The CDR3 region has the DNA TGTGCCAGCAGCACCGTTTACCGTCGGGCTAATGAAAAACTGTTTTTT. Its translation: CASSTVYRRANEKLFF.

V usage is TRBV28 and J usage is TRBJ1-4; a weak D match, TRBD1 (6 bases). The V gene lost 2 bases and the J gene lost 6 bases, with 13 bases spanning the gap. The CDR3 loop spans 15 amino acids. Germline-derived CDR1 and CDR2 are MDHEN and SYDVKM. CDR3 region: CASSLPNRAYEKLFF. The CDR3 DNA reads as TGTGCCAGCAGTTTACCCAACAGGGCCTATGAAAAACTGTTTTTT.

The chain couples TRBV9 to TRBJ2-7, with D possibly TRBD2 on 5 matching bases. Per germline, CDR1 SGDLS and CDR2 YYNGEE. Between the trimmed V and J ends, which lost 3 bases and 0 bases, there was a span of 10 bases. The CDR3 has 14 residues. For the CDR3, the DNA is TGTGCCAGCAGCGCTCCGGGATCCTCCTACGAGCAGTACTTC. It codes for CASSAPGSSYEQYF.

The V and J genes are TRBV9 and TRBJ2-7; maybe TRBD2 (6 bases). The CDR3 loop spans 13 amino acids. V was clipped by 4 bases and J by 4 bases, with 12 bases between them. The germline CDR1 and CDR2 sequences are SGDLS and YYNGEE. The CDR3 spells CASSRSGGYEQYF. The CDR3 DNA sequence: TGTGCCAGCAGCCGTAGCGGAGGGTACGAGCAGTACTTC.

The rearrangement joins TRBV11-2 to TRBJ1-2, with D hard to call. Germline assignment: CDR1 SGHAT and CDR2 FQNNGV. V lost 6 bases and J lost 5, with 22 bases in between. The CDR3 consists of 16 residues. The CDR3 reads CASRQSLLESWYGYTF. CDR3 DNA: TGTGCCAGCAGACAAAGTCTTTTGGAATCCTGGTATGGCTACACCTTC.

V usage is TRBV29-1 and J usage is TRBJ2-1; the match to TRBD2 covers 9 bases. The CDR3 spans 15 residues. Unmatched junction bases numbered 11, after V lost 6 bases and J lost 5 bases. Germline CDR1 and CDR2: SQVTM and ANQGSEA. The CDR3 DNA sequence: TGCAGCGTCCACGATAGGGGACTAGCAAACAATGAGCAGTTCTTC. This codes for CSVHDRGLANNEQFF.

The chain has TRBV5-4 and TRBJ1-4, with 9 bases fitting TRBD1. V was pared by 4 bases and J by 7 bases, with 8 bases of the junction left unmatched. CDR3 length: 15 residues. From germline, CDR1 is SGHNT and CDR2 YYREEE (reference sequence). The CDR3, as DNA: TGTGCCAGCAGCACCCGGACAGGGGCGCCTGAAAAACTGTTTTTT. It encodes CASSTRTGAPEKLFF.

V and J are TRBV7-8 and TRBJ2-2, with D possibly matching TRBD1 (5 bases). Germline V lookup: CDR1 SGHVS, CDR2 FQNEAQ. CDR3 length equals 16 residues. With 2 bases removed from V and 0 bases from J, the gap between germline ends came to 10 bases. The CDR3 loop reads CASSLRQGTNTGELFF. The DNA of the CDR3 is TGTGCCAGCAGCTTAAGGCAGGGTACGAACACCGGGGAGCTGTTTTTT.

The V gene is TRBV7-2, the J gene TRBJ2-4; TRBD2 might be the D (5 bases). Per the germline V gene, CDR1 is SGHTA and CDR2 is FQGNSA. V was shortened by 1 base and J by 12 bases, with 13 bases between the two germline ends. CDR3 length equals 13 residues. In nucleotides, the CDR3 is TGTGCCAGCAGCTTAGGCCGGGAAGCGAATCAGTACTTC. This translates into CASSLGREANQYF.

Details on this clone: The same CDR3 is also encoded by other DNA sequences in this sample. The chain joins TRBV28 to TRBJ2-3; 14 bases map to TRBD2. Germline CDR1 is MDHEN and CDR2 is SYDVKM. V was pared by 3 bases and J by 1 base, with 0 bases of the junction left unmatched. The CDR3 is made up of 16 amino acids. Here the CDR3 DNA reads TGTGCCAGCAGTTTGGGACTAGCGGGGGGCACAGATACGCAGTATTTT. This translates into CASSLGLAGGTDTQYF.